Each of the 28 T cell receptor beta chains below was sequenced from the same sample in a study of blood T cell repertoires in COVID-19. Method: immunoSEQ multiplex PCR; TCRdb's copy keeps in-frame clones and lacks some. The table includes some 250,000 clones, 82% detected once. Sequencing was performed on peripheral blood. All receptors derive from an older woman with active or convalescent COVID-19.

The rearrangement uses TRBV19 and TRBJ2-3; 8 bases are shared with TRBD2. J lost 2 bases, V lost 4 bases, and 14 bases had no gene match. The CDR3 consists of 18 residues. Per germline, CDR1 LNHDA and CDR2 SQIVND (reference sequence). The DNA of the CDR3 is TGTGCCAGTAGTAACCAGGGCCCTACTAGCGGACTCACAGATACGCAGTATTTT. Protein: CASSNQGPTSGLTDTQYF.

The rearrangement uses TRBV5-1 and TRBJ2-7; 11 nucleotides agree with TRBD1. CDR1 is SGHRS and CDR2 is YFSETQ in the germline V gene. Trimming took 1 base from V and 2 from J; bases not matched to a gene: 2. CDR3 length: 15 amino acids. In DNA, the CDR3 is TGCGCCAGCAGCTTGATGGGACAGGGGGCCTACGAGCAGTACTTC. Protein sequence: CASSLMGQGAYEQYF.

The sample holds one count of this clone. V is TRBV7-9 and J is TRBJ2-5; D may be TRBD2 (6 bases). The ends were cut back, 5 bases at V and 5 bases at J, with 9 bases in the middle. The CDR3 has 12 amino acids. Germline V gene lookup returns CDR1 SEHNR and CDR2 FQNEAQ (reference sequence). CDR3 residues: CASSGGVETQYF. The CDR3 coding sequence is TGTGCCAGCAGCGGCGGGGTCGAGACCCAGTACTTC. The full variable domain, its missing parts supplied by reference TRBV7-9 and TRBJ2-5, is DTGVSQNPRHKITKRGQNVTFRCDPISEHNRLYWYRQTLGQGPEFLTYFQNEAQLEKSRLLSDRFSAERPKGSFSTLEIQRTEQGDSAMYLCASSGGVETQYFGPGTRLLVL.

This clone is a singleton in its sample. The chain combines TRBV7-2 with TRBJ2-3; 9 positions agree with TRBD2. J was trimmed by 2 bases and V by 1 base; bases with no gene match: 4. Germline V gene sequence: CDR1 SGHTA, CDR2 FQGNSA. This CDR3 spans 16 amino acids. CDR3 DNA sequence: TGTGCCAGCAGCTTAGACTTAGCGGGGGTCACAGATACGCAGTATTTT. This gives the protein CASSLDLAGVTDTQYF.

The chain's CDR3 is CASSQTGQGAYGYTF. The DNA of the CDR3 is TGTGCCAGCAGCCAAACTGGACAGGGGGCCTATGGCTACACCTTC. The chain is built from TRBV4-2 and TRBJ1-2, with 11 bases identical to TRBD1. In germline, CDR1 is LGHNA, CDR2 YNFKEQ. The junction had 3 bases not matched to a gene; V was cut back by 2 bases and J by 4 bases. The CDR3 contains 15 residues.

This chain joins TRBV29-1 and TRBJ1-4, with D possibly being TRBD1 (6 bases). The germline gives CDR1 SQVTM, CDR2 ANQGSEA. This CDR3 comprises 14 residues. Trimming took off 7 bases at V and 0 bases at J, with 12 bases between the two ends. CDR3 in amino acids: CSAQTGPTNEKLFF. CDR3 DNA sequence: TGCAGCGCCCAAACAGGGCCAACTAATGAAAAACTGTTTTTT.

The chain has TRBV20-1 and TRBJ2-3; the match to TRBD1 covers 9 bases. V lost 3 bases and J lost 4; bases outside the gene matches: 8. The CDR3 extends over 15 amino acids. CDR1 is DFQATT and CDR2 is SNEGSKA in the germline V gene (reference sequence). The CDR3 sequence is CSASHPGQGSDTQYF. The CDR3 DNA sequence: TGCAGTGCTAGTCACCCGGGACAGGGATCAGATACGCAGTATTTT.

This sequence joins TRBV4-3 and TRBJ1-4; D perhaps matches TRBD1 (6 bases). V gave up 3 bases and J gave up 3 bases, with 17 bases separating them. Germline V gives CDR1 LGHNA, CDR2 YSLEER. This CDR3 comprises 17 residues. CDR3: CASSQSNRARSNEKLFF. Here the CDR3 DNA reads TGCGCCAGCAGCCAGTCAAACAGGGCCCGTTCTAATGAAAAACTGTTTTTT.

This chain joins TRBV7-9 and TRBJ2-3, with 7 nucleotides matching TRBD2. Trimming cost V 3 bases and J 0 bases; bases outside gene matches: 3. The CDR3 has 15 amino acids. The germline CDR1 and CDR2 sequences are SEHNR and FQNEAQ (reference sequence). The CDR3 loop is CASSFMGGSTDTQYF. The CDR3 DNA sequence: TGTGCCAGCAGCTTTATGGGGGGGAGCACAGATACGCAGTATTTT.

This chain connects TRBV6-2 or TRBV6-3 to TRBJ2-3; TRBD2 matches 9 bases. Unmatched junction bases numbered 2, after V lost 2 bases and J lost 5 bases. This CDR3 spans 14 amino acids. CDR1 and CDR2 from the germline V gene are MNHEY and SVGEGT. In DNA, the CDR3 is TGTGCCAGCAGTTACGGCGGGGGGGGAGATACGCAGTATTTT. This codes for CASSYGGGGDTQYF.

J is TRBJ1-1 and V is TRBV11-2; D possibly corresponds to TRBD1 (5 bases). The CDR3 covers 15 residues. The germline CDR1 and CDR2 sequences are SGHAT and FQNNGV. V lost 5 bases, J lost 5 bases, and 18 bases lay in between. The CDR3 DNA reads as TGTGCCAGCAGCCCTTTAGGAGGGGCTGGGACTGAAGCTTTCTTT. It encodes CASSPLGGAGTEAFF.

The V and J genes are TRBV9 and TRBJ2-7; 8 nucleotides align to TRBD2. Trimming removed 4 bases from V and 5 bases from J; junction bases left unmatched: 8. This CDR3 is built from 14 residues. The germline V gene encodes CDR1 SGDLS and CDR2 YYNGEE. This CDR3 is CASSPTGGRDEQYF. The CDR3 DNA reads TGTGCCAGCAGCCCTACGGGGGGGCGGGACGAGCAGTACTTC.

The rearrangement uses TRBV19 and TRBJ1-3; D unclear. This CDR3 spans 13 amino acids. Trimming left V 5 bases short and J 0 bases short, with 5 bases between. Germline loops: CDR1 LNHDA, CDR2 SQIVND (reference sequence). The CDR3 region has the DNA TGTGCCAGTAGTTATCTCTCTGGAAACACCATATATTTT. It codes for CASSYLSGNTIYF. The full variable domain, in which reference TRBV19 and TRBJ1-3 provide the parts outside the CDR3, is DGGITQSPKYLFRKEGQNVTLSCEQNLNHDAMYWYRQDPGQGLRLIYYSQIVNDFQKGDIAEGYSVSREKKESFPLTVTSAQKNPTAFYLCASSYLSGNTIYFGEGSWLTVV.

As DNA, the CDR3 is TGTGCCAGCAGTCAAGGGGTCGGAAAACTGTTTTTT. It codes for CASSQGVGKLFF. The chain combines TRBV28 with TRBJ1-4, with TRBD1 as a possible D gene (5 bases). The V gene's germline CDR1 is MDHEN and CDR2 SYDVKM. CDR3 length: 12 amino acids. The V and J ends lost 5 bases and 10 bases respectively, with 11 bases between them.

The chain links TRBV30 to TRBJ1-4; 9 bases match TRBD1. V trimming: 7 bases; J trimming: 6 bases; junction bases outside the gene matches: 9. CDR1 is GTSNPN and CDR2 is SVGIG in the germline V gene (reference sequence). The CDR3 totals 14 residues. CDR3 loop: CAFTQGAVDEKLFF. CDR3 DNA sequence: TGTGCCTTCACACAGGGGGCCGTCGATGAAAAACTGTTTTTT. Full variable domain (missing parts from reference TRBV30 and TRBJ1-4): SQTIHQWPATLVQPVGSPLSLECTVEGTSNPNLYWYRQAAGRGLQLLFYSVGIGQISSEVPQNLSASRPQDRQFILSSKKLLLSDSGFYLCAFTQGAVDEKLFFGSGTQLSVL.

This chain joins TRBV4-1 and TRBJ1-5; D is perhaps TRBD1 (6 bases). The germline V and J ends were trimmed by 1 base and 3 bases, with 16 bases remaining between them. Germline lookup yields CDR1 MGHRA and CDR2 YSYEKL. The CDR3 length is 17 residues. CDR3: CASSQGVGGTFNQPQHF. The CDR3 nucleotides read TGCGCCAGCAGCCAAGGGGTTGGTGGGACATTCAATCAGCCCCAGCATTTT.

The chain couples TRBV9 to TRBJ1-2, with unresolved D. This CDR3 contains 13 residues. Trimming pared 4 bases from V and 6 bases from J, leaving 13 bases between. Germline V gives CDR1 SGDLS, CDR2 YYNGEE. CDR3 DNA: TGTGCCAGCAGCCCCCTGGATCGGGATGGCTACACCTTC. This encodes CASSPLDRDGYTF.

The chain links TRBV7-3 to TRBJ1-2; tentative D call: TRBD1 (6 bases). Trimming removed 5 bases from V and 0 bases from J, with 16 bases in between. This CDR3 has 16 residues. Germline lookup yields CDR1 SGHTA and CDR2 FQGTGA. The CDR3 is CASSRTGGDTNYGYTF. As DNA, the CDR3 is TGTGCCAGCAGCCGAACCGGGGGGGACACTAACTATGGCTACACCTTC.

The V call is TRBV19, the J call TRBJ1-4, with D uncertain. V was pared by 6 bases and J by 2 bases, with 10 bases between. This CDR3 contains 14 residues. From germline, CDR1 is LNHDA and CDR2 SQIVND (reference sequence). CDR3 amino acids: CASSRQDTNEKLFF. In DNA, the CDR3 is TGTGCCAGTAGCCGACAAGATACTAATGAAAAACTGTTTTTT. Complete variable domain (other parts from reference TRBV19 and TRBJ1-4): DGGITQSPKYLFRKEGQNVTLSCEQNLNHDAMYWYRQDPGQGLRLIYYSQIVNDFQKGDIAEGYSVSREKKESFPLTVTSAQKNPTAFYLCASSRQDTNEKLFFGSGTQLSVL.

The chain employs TRBV6-2 or TRBV6-3 and TRBJ1-2, with TRBD1 as a possible D gene (5 bases). The CDR3 loop spans 15 amino acids. Germline V CDR1 and CDR2: MNHEY, SVGEGT. Trimming removed 0 bases at V and 9 bases at J, with 17 bases between. CDR3 sequence reads: CASSYSTSAGISYTF. CDR3 coding DNA: TGTGCCAGCAGTTACTCGACGTCGGCAGGGATAAGCTACACCTTC.

This chain's CDR3 is CASRDFQGYEQYF. Here the CDR3 DNA reads TGTGCCAGCAGGGATTTCCAGGGTTACGAGCAGTACTTC. This chain links TRBV6-5 with TRBJ2-7; TRBD1 might be the D (5 bases). This CDR3 has 13 residues. V lost 6 bases and J lost 4, with 13 bases in between. Germline V gene sequence: CDR1 MNHEY, CDR2 SVGAGI.

This chain joins TRBV7-2 and TRBJ2-3; 7 bases agree with TRBD2. CDR3 length: 13 amino acids. Germline trimming cut 1 base from V and 6 bases from J; bases unmatched to any gene: 1. Germline-derived CDR1 and CDR2 are SGHTA and FQGNSA. This chain's CDR3 is CASSLGEGDTQYF. The CDR3, as DNA: TGTGCCAGCAGCTTAGGGGAGGGCGATACGCAGTATTTT.

V is TRBV5-1 and J is TRBJ1-5; TRBD1 aligns across 7 bases. In germline, CDR1 is SGHRS, CDR2 YFSETQ. Trimming at V came to 0 bases and at J to 5 bases, leaving 2 bases not matched to a gene. CDR3 length equals 14 residues. For the CDR3, the DNA is TGCGCCAGCAGCTTGGGAGACAGGGATCAGCCCCAGCATTTT. It specifies CASSLGDRDQPQHF.

CDR3 protein: CASSIPTGSYNSPLHF. The CDR3 nucleotides read TGTGCCAGCAGCATTCCGACGGGCTCCTATAATTCACCCCTCCACTTT. The chain is built from TRBV7-9 and TRBJ1-6; D is undetermined. V was clipped by 5 bases and J by 0 bases, with 11 bases between them. This CDR3 has 16 residues. Germline V gene data show CDR1 as SEHNR and CDR2 as FQNEAQ (reference sequence).

The rearrangement joins TRBV6-5 to TRBJ1-4; a possible D gene is TRBD1 (6 bases). V was clipped by 0 bases and J by 6 bases, with 11 bases between them. Germline-derived CDR1 and CDR2 are MNHEY and SVGAGI. The CDR3 is made up of 15 amino acids. CDR3 residues: CASSYSTGSHEKLFF. In DNA, the CDR3 is TGTGCCAGCAGTTACTCGACAGGATCCCATGAAAAACTGTTTTTT.

The chain is built from TRBV3-1 (or the pseudogene TRBV3-2) and TRBJ1-4; 8 positions match TRBD1. Germline V gene sequence: CDR1 LGHDT, CDR2 YNNKEL (reference sequence). This CDR3 spans 13 amino acids. J was trimmed by 6 bases and V by 5 bases; bases with no gene match: 2. The CDR3 DNA reads TGTGCCAGCAGCGCCAGGGGGCATGAAAAACTGTTTTTT. Protein product: CASSARGHEKLFF.

V and J are TRBV5-1 and TRBJ1-4, with 8 bases lining up with TRBD1. Losses at the gene ends were 4 bases for V and 4 bases for J; bases not matched to a gene: 12. Germline loops: CDR1 SGHRS, CDR2 YFSETQ. This CDR3 is 17 amino acids long. The DNA for the CDR3 is TGCGCCAGCAGCCCCAGCGGACAGGGCAGGGATAATGAAAAACTGTTTTTT. Translation gives CASSPSGQGRDNEKLFF.

CDR3: CASSLEGNMNTEAFF. The CDR3 coding sequence is TGTGCCAGCAGCCTGGAGGGCAATATGAACACTGAAGCTTTCTTT. This rearrangement joins TRBV7-9 to TRBJ1-1; D is ambiguous. In germline, CDR1 is SEHNR, CDR2 FQNEAQ (reference sequence). This CDR3 is 15 amino acids long. V was pared by 5 bases and J by 0 bases, with 13 bases between.